This T cell receptor (beta chain) was obtained from a study of blood T cell repertoires in COVID-19. Study-wide context: Donors in the United States, Italy and Spain gave samples during acute or convalescent COVID-19. PBMCs, B-cell-depleted T cells, or T cells were the source of the cDNA or gDNA that made up the material.

Repertoires were generated with immunoSEQ multiplex PCR, while TCRdb's copy carries only in-frame clones and drops some. The repertoire includes around 200,000 clones, approximately 90% of them detected once, and over 0.95% sits in the top ten. The V gene's germline CDR1 is LGHNA and CDR2 YNFKEQ. The trim removed 0 bases at V and 3 bases at J, leaving 5 bases unmatched. CDR3 length equals 16 residues. Cohorts were assigned according to the clinical history that participants reported. For recovered donors of Cohort 3, there were two negative PCRs, clearance, or symptom resolution. This TCR came from a man aged 30-40 years who had recovered from COVID-19. The material sequenced was PBMCs or T cells enriched from blood (not recorded which). V and J are TRBV4-2 and TRBJ2-3, with 8 bases identical to TRBD1. CDR3 protein: CASSQDDRGITDTQYF. CDR3 sequence (DNA): TGTGCCAGCAGCCAAGATGACAGGGGAATAACAGATACGCAGTATTTT.